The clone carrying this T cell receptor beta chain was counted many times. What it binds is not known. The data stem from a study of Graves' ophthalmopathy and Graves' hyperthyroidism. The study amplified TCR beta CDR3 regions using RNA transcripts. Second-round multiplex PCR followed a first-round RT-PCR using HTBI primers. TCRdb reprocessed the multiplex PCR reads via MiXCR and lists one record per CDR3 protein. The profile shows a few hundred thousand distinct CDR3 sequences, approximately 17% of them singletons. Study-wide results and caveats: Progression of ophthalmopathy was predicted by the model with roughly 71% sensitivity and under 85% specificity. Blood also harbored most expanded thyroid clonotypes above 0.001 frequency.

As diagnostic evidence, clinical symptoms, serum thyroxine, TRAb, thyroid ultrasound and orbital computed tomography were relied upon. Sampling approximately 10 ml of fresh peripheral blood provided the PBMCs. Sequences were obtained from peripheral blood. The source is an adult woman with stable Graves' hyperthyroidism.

As DNA, the CDR3 is TGCGCCAGCAGCCCCCAATGGGCTACTGCATTAGCATCCTACGAGCAGTACTTC. As protein: CASSPQWATALASYEQYF. V and J are TRBV4-1 and TRBJ2-7, with D unresolved. The length of the CDR3 is 18 residues. V was shortened by 4 bases and J by 1 base, with 23 bases between the two germline ends. Germline CDR1 and CDR2: MGHRA and YSYEKL.